Given below is one T cell receptor beta chain in context. Its antigen is not identified. The entry originates in a study of OX40 agonist ivuxolimab in advanced cancers. The study, taken as a whole, reports: Patients with a partial response at 0.1-3.0 mg/kg had among the lowest clonal expansion.

The data were produced by immunoSEQ multiplex PCR, yet TCRdb's version contains in-frame clones alone and is incomplete. This sample has about 96,000 clones, with less than 85% found just once. The origin of this receptor is an adult with an advanced solid tumor such as melanoma, head and neck, liver or kidney cancer. Here the sequenced sample was CD4+ or CD8+ T cells sorted from blood, taken in a trial of the OX40 agonist ivuxolimab.

The CDR3 bases are TGCGCCAGCAGCCAAGATCAGGGGCGGGGGGAGCAGTTCTTC. Its protein is CASSQDQGRGEQFF. The chain recombines TRBV4-3 with TRBJ2-1; D is perhaps TRBD2 (7 bases). The CDR3 spans 14 residues. The V gene lost 0 bases and the J gene lost 10 bases, with 13 bases spanning the gap. Germline CDR1 reads LGHNA; CDR2 reads YSLEER.